A selection of T cell receptor beta chains follows, all from one sample in a study of identical twins. MiXCR, run by TCRdb on the 5' RACE reads, gives a single entry per CDR3 protein. The repertoire holds hundreds of thousands of distinct CDR3 sequences, with more than 9% as singletons. The sample was also reused in another study, on yellow fever vaccine responses in identical twins.

The sequenced sample was CD8+ T cells sorted from blood. These receptors were taken from a woman aged 18-35 years in good health. The CDR3 runs from the conserved cysteine through the conserved F or W. D genes are given only for firm matches. Part of the rows lack a size; the others show once, few, many or a class for expanded clones.

v_gene	d_gene	abundance	j_gene	CDR3nt	CDR3aa
TRBV28	-	few	TRBJ2-7	TGTGCCAGCAGTCCCCTACAGGTCGTCTACGAGCAGTACTTC	CASSPLQVVYEQYF
TRBV15	TRBD2	few	TRBJ2-5	TGTGCCACCAGCACCTGGACTAGCGGGAGAGTCGAGGAGACCCAGTACTTC	CATSTWTSGRVEETQYF
TRBV28	-	many	TRBJ1-2	TGTGCCAGCAGTTTTCACAGGGACTTTGGCTACACCTTC	CASSFHRDFGYTF
TRBV12-3/TRBV12-4	-	-	TRBJ1-4	TGTGCCAGCGGGTCAGGGTATGAAAAACTGTTTTTT	CASGSGYEKLFF
TRBV20-1	-	-	TRBJ2-1	TGCAGTGCTAGTGGTTCGGGGGAGACCTACTCCTACAATGAGCAGTTCTTC	CSASGSGETYSYNEQFF
TRBV10-2	-	few	TRBJ1-1	TGCGCCAGCAGTAAAGGGGGGAGCTCTGAAGCTTTCTTT	CASSKGGSSEAFF
TRBV28	TRBD1	-	TRBJ2-7	TGTGCCAGCACCCCCGGACAGGCACTGGGATACGAGCAGTACTTC	CASTPGQALGYEQYF
TRBV13	-	few	TRBJ1-5	TGTGCCAGCAGCTTAGGGTGGGGCAATCAGCCCCAGCATTTT	CASSLGWGNQPQHF
TRBV24-1	-	few	TRBJ1-5	TGTGCCACCAGTCCGGGGGCCGGGCAGCCCCAGCATTTT	CATSPGAGQPQHF
TRBV3-1	-	-	TRBJ2-1	TGTGCCAGCAGCCCGGCCACTAATGAGCAGTTCTTC	CASSPATNEQFF
TRBV5-5	TRBD1	many	TRBJ2-5	TGTGCCAGCGGAGAGACAGGGGAAAGAGAGACCCAGTACTTC	CASGETGERETQYF